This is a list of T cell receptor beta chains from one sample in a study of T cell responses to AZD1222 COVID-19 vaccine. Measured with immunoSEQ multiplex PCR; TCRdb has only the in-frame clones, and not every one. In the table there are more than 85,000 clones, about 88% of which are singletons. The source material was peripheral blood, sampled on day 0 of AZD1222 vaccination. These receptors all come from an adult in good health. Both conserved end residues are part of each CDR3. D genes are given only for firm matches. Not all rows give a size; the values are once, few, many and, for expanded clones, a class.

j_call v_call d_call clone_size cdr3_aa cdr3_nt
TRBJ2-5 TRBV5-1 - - CASSLTEPQETQYF TGCGCCAGCAGCCTCACAGAGCCCCAAGAGACCCAGTACTTC
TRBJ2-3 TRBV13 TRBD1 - CASRPTGGQVYTQYF TGTGCCAGCAGACCTACAGGGGGCCAAGTATATACGCAGTATTTT
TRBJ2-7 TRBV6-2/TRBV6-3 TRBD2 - CASSQTSGYEQYF TGTGCCAGCAGCCAGACTAGCGGATACGAGCAGTACTTC
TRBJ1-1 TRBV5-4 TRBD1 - CASSPVQGGHTEAFF TGTGCCAGCAGCCCTGTACAAGGGGGCCACACTGAAGCTTTCTTT
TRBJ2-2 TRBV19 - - CASDQGGELFF TGTGCCAGTGACCAGGGCGGGGAGCTGTTTTTT
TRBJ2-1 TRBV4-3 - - CASSQVNEQFF TGCGCCAGCAGCCAAGTTAATGAGCAGTTCTTC
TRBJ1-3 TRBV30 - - CAWSGSINSGNTIYF TGTGCCTGGAGTGGGAGTATTAACTCTGGAAACACCATATATTTT
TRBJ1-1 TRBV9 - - CASSVNSLNTEAFF TGTGCCAGCAGCGTCAACAGCTTAAACACTGAAGCTTTCTTT
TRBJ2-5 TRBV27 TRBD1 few CASSLSFARDRGRGETQYF TGTGCCAGCAGTTTATCGTTTGCCCGGGACAGGGGGCGGGGGGAGACCCAGTACTTC
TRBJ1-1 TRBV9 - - CASSAQNGGGTEAFF TGTGCCAGCAGCGCCCAAAATGGGGGCGGCACTGAAGCTTTCTTT
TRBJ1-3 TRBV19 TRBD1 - CASSPGWGRTGLRGGNTIYF TGTGCCAGTAGTCCCGGCTGGGGCCGGACAGGGCTGAGAGGTGGAAACACCATATATTTT
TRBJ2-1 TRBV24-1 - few CATSAKSPLASSSYNEQFF TGTGCCACCAGTGCGAAGTCCCCCCTAGCGTCGAGCTCCTACAATGAGCAGTTCTTC
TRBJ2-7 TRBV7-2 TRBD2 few CASSSLGGASYEQYF TGTGCCAGCAGCTCTCTCGGGGGGGCCTCCTACGAGCAGTACTTC
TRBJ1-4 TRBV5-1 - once CASRGEDSLNEKLFF TGCGCCAGCAGAGGGGAGGACAGTCTCAATGAAAAACTGTTTTTT